The T cell receptor (beta chain) described here comes from a study of shared clonotypes between healthy human individuals. Generated by immunoSEQ multiplex PCR, the TCRdb table keeps only in-frame clones and is missing some. Of under 1,100,000 clones in the sample, 75% to 85% were seen once. This clone was counted a single time. The CDR3 runs 17 residues. CDR1 MGHRA and CDR2 YSYEKL come from the germline V gene. Between the trimmed V and J ends, which lost 4 bases and 2 bases, there was a span of 19 bases. What was sequenced was memory CD4+ T cells from PBMCs. The subset is: CD45RA-negative fraction. The V gene is TRBV4-1, the J gene TRBJ2-3; D is possibly TRBD1 (5 bases). The source is a man between 18 and 35 years old in good health. Some clones in this sample may be carry-over from other donors' samples. CDR3 nucleotide sequence: TGCGCCAGCAGCCCCCAAGGGCAGGGCGGATCCACAGATACGCAGTATTTT. The encoded protein is CASSPQGQGGSTDTQYF.